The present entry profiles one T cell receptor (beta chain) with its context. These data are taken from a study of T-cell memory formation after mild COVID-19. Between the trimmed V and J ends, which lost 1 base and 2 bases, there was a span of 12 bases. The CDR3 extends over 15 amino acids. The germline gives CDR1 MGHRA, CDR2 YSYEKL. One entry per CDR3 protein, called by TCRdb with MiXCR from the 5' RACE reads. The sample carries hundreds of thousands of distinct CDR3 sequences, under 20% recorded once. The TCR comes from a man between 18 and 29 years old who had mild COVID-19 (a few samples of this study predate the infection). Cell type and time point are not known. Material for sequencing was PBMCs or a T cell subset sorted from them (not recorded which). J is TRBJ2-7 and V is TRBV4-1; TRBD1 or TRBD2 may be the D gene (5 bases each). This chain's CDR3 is CASSQVGRATYEQYF. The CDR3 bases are TGCGCCAGCAGCCAAGTGGGGCGGGCAACCTACGAGCAGTACTTC.